What follows are 11 T cell receptor beta chains derived from one specimen sequenced in a study of technical replicates of blood from a handful of donors. Clones were read by immunoSEQ multiplex PCR, and TCRdb kept only the in-frame ones, dropping some. The top ten hold approximately 0.35% of the sample, which has roughly 100,000 clones, about 95% seen once. Specimen: T cells isolated from PBMCs. The receptors derive from a human donor in good health.

V gene TRBV6-5 combines with J gene TRBJ2-5; 8 positions match TRBD2. The V gene's germline CDR1 is MNHEY and CDR2 SVGAGI. V gave up 2 bases and J gave up 4 bases; unmatched junction bases: 3. The CDR3 totals 14 residues. CDR3: CASSYRAGVETQYF. The CDR3 nucleotides are TGTGCCAGCAGTTACAGAGCGGGAGTAGAGACCCAGTACTTC.

The chain joins TRBV4-1 to TRBJ2-7; 12 bases line up with TRBD2. The CDR3 covers 14 residues. Per the germline V gene, CDR1 is MGHRA and CDR2 is YSYEKL. The ends lost 7 bases at V and 4 bases at J; junction bases unmatched: 5. The CDR3, as DNA: TGCGCCAGCACCCCGACTAGCGGGAGTTACGAGCAGTACTTC. This sequence encodes CASTPTSGSYEQYF.

The CDR3 sequence is CASSFPSGRNEQFF. DNA for the CDR3: TGTGCCAGCAGCTTCCCTAGCGGGAGGAATGAGCAGTTCTTC. The chain links TRBV5-5 to TRBJ2-1, with 11 bases that match TRBD2. Germline CDR1 SGHKS, CDR2 YYEKEE (reference sequence). This CDR3 has 14 amino acids. Germline trimming cut 2 bases from V and 7 bases from J; bases unmatched to any gene: 2. Supplemented by reference TRBV5-5 and TRBJ2-1, the full variable domain reads DAGVTQSPTHLIKTRGQQVTLRCSPISGHKSVSWYQQVLGQGPQFIFQYYEKEERGRGNFPDRFSARQFPNYSSELNVNALLLGDSALYLCASSFPSGRNEQFFGPGTRLTVL.

This chain links TRBV19 with TRBJ1-1, with D unclear. With 2 bases removed from V and 3 bases from J, the gap between germline ends came to 10 bases. Germline V CDR1 and CDR2: LNHDA, SQIVND (reference sequence). The CDR3 has 14 amino acids. The CDR3 DNA follows: TGTGCCAGTAGTATAAGCGGCGGGGACACTGAAGCTTTCTTT. Translation gives CASSISGGDTEAFF. The variable domain in full, with the rest retrieved from reference TRBV19 and TRBJ1-1, is DGGITQSPKYLFRKEGQNVTLSCEQNLNHDAMYWYRQDPGQGLRLIYYSQIVNDFQKGDIAEGYSVSREKKESFPLTVTSAQKNPTAFYLCASSISGGDTEAFFGQGTRLTVV.

The chain is built from TRBV27 and TRBJ2-1, with 7 bases that match TRBD2. This CDR3 region has 14 residues. The V gene end was trimmed by 6 bases and the J gene end by 4 bases; junction bases not matched to a gene: 6. From germline, CDR1 is MNHEY and CDR2 SMNVEV (reference sequence). In nucleotides, the CDR3 is TGTGCCAGCAGCATAAGCGGGACTTACAATGAGCAGTTCTTC. Translating it yields CASSISGTYNEQFF.

The genes are TRBV27 and TRBJ1-5; D gene uncertain. Trimming pared 2 bases from V and 1 base from J, leaving 6 bases between. Germline V gene lookup returns CDR1 MNHEY and CDR2 SMNVEV (reference sequence). The CDR3 length is 14 residues. This chain's CDR3 is CASSLGRSNQPQHF. CDR3 in DNA: TGTGCCAGCAGTTTAGGGAGGAGCAATCAGCCCCAGCATTTT.

The chain has TRBV5-1 and TRBJ2-5; TRBD1 agrees at 7 bases. CDR1 is SGHRS and CDR2 is YFSETQ in the germline V gene. The junction had 13 bases not matched to a gene; V was cut back by 7 bases and J by 4 bases. This CDR3 is built from 15 residues. The CDR3 here is CASSPGGQLGETQYF. The CDR3 nucleotides are TGCGCCAGCTCCCCTGGGGGACAGCTGGGAGAGACCCAGTACTTC. Based on the CDR3 plus reference TRBV5-1 and TRBJ2-5, the full variable domain is KAGVTQTPRYLIKTRGQQVTLSCSPISGHRSVSWYQQTPGQGLQFLFEYFSETQRNKGNFPGRFSGRQFSNSRSEMNVSTLELGDSALYLCASSPGGQLGETQYFGPGTRLLVL.

The chain combines TRBV2 with TRBJ2-1; 9 bases align to TRBD2. Germline V CDR1 and CDR2: SNHLY, FYNNEI. Trimming at V came to 7 bases and at J to 4 bases, leaving 2 bases not matched to a gene. CDR3 length: 13 amino acids. CDR3 sequence reads: CASTLAGYNEQFF. The CDR3 bases are TGTGCCAGCACCCTAGCGGGATACAATGAGCAGTTCTTC.

CDR3 residues: CASSPGGANQPQHF. In DNA, the CDR3 is TGTGCCAGCAGTCCAGGGGGAGCAAATCAGCCCCAGCATTTT. The J gene is TRBJ1-5, the V gene TRBV27, with 7 positions matching TRBD1. CDR1 is MNHEY, CDR2 SMNVEV, per germline (reference sequence). The CDR3 is 14 amino acids. V gave up 5 bases and J gave up 4 bases; unmatched junction bases: 5.

This clone was observed a few times. The V gene is TRBV2, the J gene TRBJ1-2; 9 bases match TRBD1. The germline CDR1 and CDR2 sequences are SNHLY and FYNNEI. CDR3 size: 13 residues. The V and J ends lost 5 bases and 4 bases, in that order; junction bases with no gene match: 2. The CDR3 sequence is CASSLGQGYGYTF. The CDR3 nucleotides are TGTGCCAGCAGTCTGGGACAGGGCTATGGCTACACCTTC.

Only one count was recorded for this clone. The rearrangement links TRBV4-1 to TRBJ2-7, with D uncertain. The V gene lost 2 bases and the J gene lost 1 base, with 6 bases spanning the gap. Germline values: CDR1 MGHRA, CDR2 YSYEKL. The CDR3 is made up of 13 amino acids. The CDR3 is CASSQLQSYEQYF. As DNA, the CDR3 is TGCGCCAGCAGCCAACTCCAGTCCTACGAGCAGTACTTC.